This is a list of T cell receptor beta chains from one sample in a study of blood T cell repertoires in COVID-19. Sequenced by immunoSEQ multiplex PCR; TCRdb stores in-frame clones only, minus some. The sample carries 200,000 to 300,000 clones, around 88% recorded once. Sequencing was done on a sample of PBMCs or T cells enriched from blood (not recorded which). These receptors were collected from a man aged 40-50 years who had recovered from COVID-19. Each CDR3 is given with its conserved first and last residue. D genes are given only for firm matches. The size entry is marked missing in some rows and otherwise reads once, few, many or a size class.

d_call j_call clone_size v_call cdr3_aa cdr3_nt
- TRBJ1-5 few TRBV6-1 CASSDETGWPQHF TGTGCCAGCAGTGACGAGACAGGATGGCCCCAGCATTTT
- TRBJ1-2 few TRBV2 CASSGTGWDGYTF TGTGCCAGCAGTGGAACAGGGTGGGATGGCTACACCTTC
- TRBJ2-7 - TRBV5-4 CASSPGLAEIYEQYF TGTGCCAGCAGCCCGGGATTAGCGGAGATCTACGAGCAGTACTTC
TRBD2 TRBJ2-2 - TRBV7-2 CASSLTRLAGAGELFF TGTGCCAGCAGCCTGACCCGGCTAGCGGGAGCCGGGGAGCTGTTTTTT
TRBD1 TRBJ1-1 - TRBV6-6 CASSRGTGHMNTEAFF TGTGCCAGCAGTAGGGGGACAGGTCACATGAACACTGAAGCTTTCTTT
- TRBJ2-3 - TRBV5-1 CASSLPETSTDTQYF TGCGCCAGCAGCTTACCGGAGACCAGCACAGATACGCAGTATTTT
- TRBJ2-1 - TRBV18 CASSPPVVRNEQFF TGTGCCAGCTCACCACCGGTCGTACGGAATGAGCAGTTCTTC
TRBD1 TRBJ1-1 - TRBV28 CASSLRQGAQAFF TGTGCCAGCAGTTTGAGACAGGGGGCGCAGGCTTTCTTT
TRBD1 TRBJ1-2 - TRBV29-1 CSVRRQGYGYTF TGCAGCGTCCGCAGACAGGGGTACGGCTACACCTTC
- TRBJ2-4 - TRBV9 CASSVDPGFQNIQYF TGTGCCAGCAGCGTAGACCCGGGTTTTCAAAACATTCAGTACTTC
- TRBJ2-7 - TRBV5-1 CASTDTGMGQYF TGCGCCAGCACCGATACAGGGATGGGGCAGTACTTC
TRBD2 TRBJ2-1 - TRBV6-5 CASSRTSGYNEQFF TGTGCCAGCAGCCGGACTAGCGGGTACAATGAGCAGTTCTTC
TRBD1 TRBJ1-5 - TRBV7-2 CASSLQGARSNQPQHF TGTGCCAGCAGCTTACAGGGGGCGCGAAGCAATCAGCCCCAGCATTTT
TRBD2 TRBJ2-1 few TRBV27 CASSVEAGVSYNEQFF TGTGCCAGCAGTGTTGAAGCGGGAGTTTCTTACAATGAGCAGTTCTTC
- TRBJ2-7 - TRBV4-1 CASSQDHRGGAYEQYF TGCGCCAGCAGCCAAGATCATAGGGGGGGGGCCTACGAGCAGTACTTC
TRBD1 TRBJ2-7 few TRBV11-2 CASSSGQGAGEQYF TGTGCCAGCAGCTCTGGACAGGGGGCGGGGGAGCAGTACTTC
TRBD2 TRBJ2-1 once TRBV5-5 CASSLGGTRIYNEQFF TGTGCCAGCAGCTTGGGAGGGACTAGGATTTACAATGAGCAGTTCTTC
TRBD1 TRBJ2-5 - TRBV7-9 CASSFRQGVMETQYF TGTGCCAGCAGCTTTCGACAGGGGGTTATGGAGACCCAGTACTTC
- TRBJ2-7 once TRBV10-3 CAISEGQNSYEQYF TGTGCCATCAGTGAGGGGCAGAACTCCTACGAGCAGTACTTC
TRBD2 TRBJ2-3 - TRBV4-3 CASSHVAGGYNLGTDTQYF TGCGCCAGCAGCCATGTAGCGGGAGGGTACAACCTTGGCACAGATACGCAGTATTTT
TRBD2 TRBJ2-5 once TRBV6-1 CASSEFLAGALQETQYF TGTGCCAGCAGTGAATTCCTAGCGGGGGCCCTCCAAGAGACCCAGTACTTC
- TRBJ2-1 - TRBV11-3 CASSFSGVKSYNEQFF TGTGCCAGCAGCTTCTCAGGGGTAAAGTCCTACAATGAGCAGTTCTTC
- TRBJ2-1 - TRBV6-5 CASTHGGNEQFF TGTGCCAGCACTCACGGAGGGAATGAGCAGTTCTTC
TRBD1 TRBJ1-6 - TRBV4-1 CASSQEGGQGAFSPLHF TGCGCCAGCAGCCAAGAGGGGGGCCAGGGGGCATTTTCACCCCTCCACTTT
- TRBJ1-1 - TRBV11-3 CASSYGKGTEAFF TGTGCCAGCAGCTATGGAAAGGGGACTGAAGCTTTCTTT
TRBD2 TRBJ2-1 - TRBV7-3 CASSRAGGSSYNEQFF TGTGCCAGCAGCCGCGCGGGGGGGAGCTCCTACAATGAGCAGTTCTTC
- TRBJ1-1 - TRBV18 CASSPGTRGNTEAFF TGTGCCAGCTCACCAGGAACCAGGGGGAACACTGAAGCTTTCTTT